One and the same sample provided the 20 T cell receptor beta chains below, sequenced in a study of low-dose radiotherapy and immunotherapy resistance in tumors. The sample's time point: after trial treatment. Treatment of the sample: LDRT plus nivolumab, ipilimumab, low-dose cyclophosphamide and aspirin (RACIN trial). Both TCRalpha and TCRbeta chains were reverse transcribed with V-gene-specific primers. For amplifying TCRs, the PCR ran for approximately 18 cycles with Phusion, which was used together with a constant-region primer and the adapter on the V primers. MiXCR, applied by TCRdb to the reads, yields one record per CDR3 protein. The sample lists approximately 46,000 distinct CDR3 sequences; 25% to 30% were seen once. The source was PBMCs, collected after low-dose radiotherapy plus immunotherapy. Every receptor here comes from a male donor with prostate cancer.

This clonotype was found many times. DNA of the CDR3: TGTGCCATCAGTGAGTCGACAGTTCCTGGGGCCAACGTCCTGACTTTC. It translates to CAISESTVPGANVLTF. The chain links TRBV10-3 to TRBJ2-6, with D perhaps matching TRBD1 (5 bases). V was trimmed by 0 bases and J by 2 bases, leaving 8 bases between them. This CDR3 spans 16 amino acids. In germline, CDR1 is ENHRY, CDR2 SYGVKD.

This clonotype was picked up many times. The chain recombines TRBV6-8 with TRBJ2-1; D is perhaps TRBD2 (7 bases). V lost 2 bases to trimming and J lost 4 bases, with 18 bases between them. Germline lookup yields CDR1 MNHGY and CDR2 SAAAGT. The CDR3 runs 17 residues. In DNA, the CDR3 is TGTGCCAGCAGTTACGCCCCGGGGGGCCGGTTGTACAATGAGCAGTTCTTC. Protein: CASSYAPGGRLYNEQFF.

This clonotype was observed at least ten times. V gene TRBV9 combines with J gene TRBJ2-5; TRBD2 agrees at 14 bases. Germline V gene lookup returns CDR1 SGDLS and CDR2 YYNGEE. The CDR3 has 15 amino acids. V was pared by 4 bases and J by 5 bases, with 4 bases of the junction left unmatched. The CDR3 protein is CASSPGLAGVETQYF. As DNA, the CDR3 is TGTGCCAGCAGCCCGGGACTAGCGGGAGTCGAGACCCAGTACTTC.

This clonotype was picked up a small number of times. J is TRBJ2-7 and V is TRBV6-2 or TRBV6-3; maybe TRBD1 (6 bases). V was trimmed by 6 bases and J by 0 bases, leaving 9 bases between them. Germline lookup yields CDR1 MNHEY and CDR2 SVGEGT. This CDR3 has 13 amino acids. The CDR3 spells CASSDRNSYEQYF. CDR3 DNA sequence: TGTGCCAGCAGCGACAGGAACTCCTACGAGCAGTACTTC.

There are many counts of this clonotype. The V call is TRBV10-3, the J call TRBJ1-5; possibly TRBD1 for D (6 bases). The CDR3 runs 14 residues. V gave up 6 bases and J gave up 0 bases, with 9 bases separating them. Germline loops: CDR1 ENHRY, CDR2 SYGVKD. CDR3: CAIRAGDSNQPQHF. DNA of the CDR3: TGTGCCATCAGAGCAGGGGATAGCAATCAGCCCCAGCATTTT.

This clonotype was observed once. A far larger clone is one nucleotide away, so this likely arose from a read error. The gene calls are TRBV28 and TRBJ2-1; weak D call: TRBD1 (6 bases). The germline gives CDR1 MDHEN, CDR2 SYDVKM. V lost 5 bases and J 10 bases, leaving 18 bases between the germline ends. CDR3 length: 14 amino acids. The CDR3 region has the DNA TGTGCCAGCAGTGATGGAAGAGGGGGAAACGAGCAGTTCTTC. Residues: CASSDGRGGNEQFF. The whole variable domain, filled in from reference TRBV28 and TRBJ2-1, reads DVKVTQSSRYLVKRTGEKVFLECVQDMDHENMFWYRQDPGLGLRLIYFSYDVKMKEKGDIPEGYSVSREKKERFSLILESASTNQTSMYLCASSDGRGGNEQFFGPGTRLTVL.

By proportion, this clonotype is medium-sized (0.01 to 0.1%). This chain joins TRBV29-1 and TRBJ2-7; tentative D call: TRBD2 (6 bases). Per germline, CDR1 SQVTM and CDR2 ANQGSEA. This CDR3 has 11 residues. V lost 0 bases and J 10 bases, leaving 10 bases between the germline ends. CDR3 nucleotides: TGCAGCGTTGAAGATGGAGGGCCTCAGTACTTC. Encoded protein: CSVEDGGPQYF.

With regard to this clonotype: This is likely a read error, given that the CDR3 carries no conserved phenylalanine or tryptophan at its end. The rearrangement joins TRBV9 to TRBJ2-1; the D gene is possibly TRBD2 (5 bases). Germline loops: CDR1 SGDLS, CDR2 YYNGEE. The CDR3 spans 16 residues. Trimming cost V 0 bases and J 4 bases, with 14 bases left between them. The CDR3 spells CASSVVAGDKYNEQFL. The DNA for the CDR3 is TGTGCCAGCAGCGTAGTGGCGGGCGATAAGTACAATGAGCAGTTCCTC.

The chain couples TRBV10-3 to TRBJ2-2; D is possibly TRBD1 (6 bases). Looked up from germline, CDR1 is ENHRY and CDR2 is SYGVKD. Trimming took off 6 bases at V and 0 bases at J, with 23 bases between the two ends. The CDR3 runs to 19 residues. The CDR3 region has the DNA TGTGCCATCAGACCTTACAGGGTTCCCCCCCATTCGAACACCGGGGAGCTGTTTTTT. Amino acids: CAIRPYRVPPHSNTGELFF.

The chain recombines TRBV7-2 with TRBJ2-7; TRBD2 agrees at 9 bases. Germline V gives CDR1 SGHTA, CDR2 FQGNSA. The CDR3 contains 15 residues. V was clipped by 0 bases and J by 2 bases; unmatched bases: 2. The CDR3 protein is CASSLASGSTYEQYF. CDR3 nucleotides: TGTGCCAGCAGCTTAGCTAGCGGGAGCACCTACGAGCAGTACTTC.

This clonotype has a count of ten or more. V usage is TRBV27 and J usage is TRBJ1-4, with 9 bases matching TRBD1. The CDR3 loop spans 15 amino acids. Germline-derived CDR1 and CDR2 are MNHEY and SMNVEV (reference sequence). The V gene end was trimmed by 4 bases and the J gene end by 7 bases; junction bases not matched to a gene: 7. In DNA form, the CDR3 reads TGTGCCAGCAGTTCTATACAGGGGGCTCGTGAAAAACTGTTTTTT. This sequence encodes CASSSIQGAREKLFF. The full variable domain, its missing parts supplied by reference TRBV27 and TRBJ1-4, is EAQVTQNPRYLITVTGKKLTVTCSQNMNHEYMSWYRQDPGLGLRQIYYSMNVEVTDKGDVPEGYKVSRKEKRNFPLILESPSPNQTSLYFCASSSIQGAREKLFFGSGTQLSVL.

This clonotype showed up many times. The rearrangement links TRBV19 to TRBJ2-5, with 9 bases lining up with TRBD2. J gave up 5 bases and V 4 bases, and 11 bases lay outside the gene matches. CDR3 length: 16 residues. CDR1 is LNHDA and CDR2 is SQIVND in the germline V gene (reference sequence). The CDR3 DNA follows: TGTGCCAGTAGTACCCTCTTGCTAGCGGGATGGGAGACCCAGTACTTC. It yields the protein CASSTLLLAGWETQYF. The full variable domain, rest sourced from reference TRBV19 and TRBJ2-5, is DGGITQSPKYLFRKEGQNVTLSCEQNLNHDAMYWYRQDPGQGLRLIYYSQIVNDFQKGDIAEGYSVSREKKESFPLTVTSAQKNPTAFYLCASSTLLLAGWETQYFGPGTRLLVL.

The chain recombines TRBV9 with TRBJ2-3; D ambiguous. V was pared by 1 base and J by 4 bases, with 7 bases between. CDR1 and CDR2 from the germline V gene are SGDLS and YYNGEE. The CDR3 loop spans 13 amino acids. CDR3 sequence: CASSVSFPDTQYF. The CDR3 nucleotides are TGTGCCAGCAGCGTATCCTTCCCAGATACGCAGTATTTT.

This clonotype has ten or more counts. The rearrangement links TRBV5-1 to TRBJ1-6; D unresolved. Trimming took off 4 bases at V and 7 bases at J, with 15 bases between the two ends. Germline lookup yields CDR1 SGHRS and CDR2 YFSETQ. There are 15 residues in the CDR3. DNA of the CDR3: TGCGCCAGCAGCGTCGCGTGGGGAGGGAATTCACCCCTCCACTTT. Its protein product is CASSVAWGGNSPLHF.

The chain uses TRBV7-2 and TRBJ2-3; 7 positions agree with TRBD2. V shed 0 bases, J shed 2 bases, and the junction held 2 bases outside the gene matches. The germline gives CDR1 SGHTA, CDR2 FQGNSA. CDR3 length equals 15 residues. This CDR3 is CASSLASGFTDTQYF. The DNA of the CDR3 is TGTGCCAGCAGCTTAGCTAGCGGGTTCACAGATACGCAGTATTTT.

This clonotype was picked up many times. V is TRBV18 and J is TRBJ1-4; D possibly corresponds to TRBD1 (5 bases). The CDR3 runs 14 residues. V was pared by 2 bases and J by 3 bases, with 7 bases between. Germline V gene data show CDR1 as KGHSH and CDR2 as LQKENI. In DNA form, the CDR3 reads TGTGCCAGCTCACCAGGGGCGGCTAATGAAAAACTGTTTTTT. Amino acids: CASSPGAANEKLFF.

This clonotype was picked up many times. This chain connects TRBV7-6 to TRBJ1-4, with D hard to call. The CDR3 is 15 amino acids. Germline CDR1 reads SGHVS; CDR2 reads FNYEAQ. V lost 5 bases and J lost 0, with 10 bases in between. CDR3 nucleotides: TGTGCCAGCAGCAAGGACGGACCAACTAATGAAAAACTGTTTTTT. Its protein product is CASSKDGPTNEKLFF.

This clonotype was counted at least ten times. This chain joins TRBV5-1 and TRBJ2-1; 9 bases match TRBD2. Trimming at V came to 7 bases and at J to 5 bases, leaving 10 bases not matched to a gene. Germline V gene sequence: CDR1 SGHRS, CDR2 YFSETQ. The CDR3 runs to 15 residues. The CDR3 reads CASGTSPTRNNEQFF. The CDR3 nucleotides are TGCGCCAGCGGGACTAGCCCGACCCGAAACAATGAGCAGTTCTTC. The variable domain in full, completed from reference TRBV5-1 and TRBJ2-1, reads KAGVTQTPRYLIKTRGQQVTLSCSPISGHRSVSWYQQTPGQGLQFLFEYFSETQRNKGNFPGRFSGRQFSNSRSEMNVSTLELGDSALYLCASGTSPTRNNEQFFGPGTRLTVL.

This chain links TRBV7-9 with TRBJ1-1, with D possibly matching TRBD1 (5 bases). Germline CDR1 and CDR2: SEHNR and FQNEAQ (reference sequence). This CDR3 comprises 13 residues. Trimming cost V 3 bases and J 5 bases, with 10 bases left between them. CDR3: CASSFGAGTEAFF. DNA for the CDR3: TGTGCCAGCAGCTTTGGGGCCGGGACTGAAGCTTTCTTT. Complete variable domain (other parts from reference TRBV7-9 and TRBJ1-1): DTGVSQNPRHKITKRGQNVTFRCDPISEHNRLYWYRQTLGQGPEFLTYFQNEAQLEKSRLLSDRFSAERPKGSFSTLEIQRTEQGDSAMYLCASSFGAGTEAFFGQGTRLTVV.

To note about this clonotype: The junction differs from germline at one of its ends, possibly a read error. The genes are TRBV4-1 and TRBJ1-1, with 7 bases that match TRBD1. Germline CDR1 MGHRA, CDR2 YSYEKL. CDR3 length equals 16 residues. The CDR3 nucleotides are TGCGCCAGCAGCCACGCCGAGACAGGGTGGGACACTAAAGCTTTCTTT. It codes for CASSHAETGWDTKAFF.